This TCR beta chain was identified during a study of T cell responses to AZD1222 COVID-19 vaccine. General observations from the study: Receipt of two AZD1222 doses was followed by a rise in Spike-specific TCR breadth and depth. CD4 TCRs associated with vaccination spanned spike, dominating at 160-218 and 743-854. Females outnumbered males among donors, who were mostly white British; clonal diversity was possibly underestimated. Only a handful of AZD1222 recipients were seropositive at baseline.

Concerning this clone: Its antigen is not known.

Deletions cut 8 bases from V and 9 bases from J, with 23 bases between. The germline V gene has CDR1 SGHTA and CDR2 FQGNSA. The CDR3 length is 14 residues. The table came from immunoSEQ multiplex PCR; TCRdb's copy has only in-frame clones and leaves some out. Of 160,000 or so clones listed, 87% are singletons. J is TRBJ2-7 and V is TRBV7-2; D may match TRBD1 or TRBD2 (6 bases each). The sample was peripheral blood, taken 28 days after the second AZD1222 dose. This clonotype originated in an adult who received the AZD1222 COVID-19 vaccine. CDR3 DNA: TGTGCCAGCGGCCCCGGAGGGGGTGTAGACCGGCAGTACTTC. Translating it yields CASGPGGGVDRQYF.